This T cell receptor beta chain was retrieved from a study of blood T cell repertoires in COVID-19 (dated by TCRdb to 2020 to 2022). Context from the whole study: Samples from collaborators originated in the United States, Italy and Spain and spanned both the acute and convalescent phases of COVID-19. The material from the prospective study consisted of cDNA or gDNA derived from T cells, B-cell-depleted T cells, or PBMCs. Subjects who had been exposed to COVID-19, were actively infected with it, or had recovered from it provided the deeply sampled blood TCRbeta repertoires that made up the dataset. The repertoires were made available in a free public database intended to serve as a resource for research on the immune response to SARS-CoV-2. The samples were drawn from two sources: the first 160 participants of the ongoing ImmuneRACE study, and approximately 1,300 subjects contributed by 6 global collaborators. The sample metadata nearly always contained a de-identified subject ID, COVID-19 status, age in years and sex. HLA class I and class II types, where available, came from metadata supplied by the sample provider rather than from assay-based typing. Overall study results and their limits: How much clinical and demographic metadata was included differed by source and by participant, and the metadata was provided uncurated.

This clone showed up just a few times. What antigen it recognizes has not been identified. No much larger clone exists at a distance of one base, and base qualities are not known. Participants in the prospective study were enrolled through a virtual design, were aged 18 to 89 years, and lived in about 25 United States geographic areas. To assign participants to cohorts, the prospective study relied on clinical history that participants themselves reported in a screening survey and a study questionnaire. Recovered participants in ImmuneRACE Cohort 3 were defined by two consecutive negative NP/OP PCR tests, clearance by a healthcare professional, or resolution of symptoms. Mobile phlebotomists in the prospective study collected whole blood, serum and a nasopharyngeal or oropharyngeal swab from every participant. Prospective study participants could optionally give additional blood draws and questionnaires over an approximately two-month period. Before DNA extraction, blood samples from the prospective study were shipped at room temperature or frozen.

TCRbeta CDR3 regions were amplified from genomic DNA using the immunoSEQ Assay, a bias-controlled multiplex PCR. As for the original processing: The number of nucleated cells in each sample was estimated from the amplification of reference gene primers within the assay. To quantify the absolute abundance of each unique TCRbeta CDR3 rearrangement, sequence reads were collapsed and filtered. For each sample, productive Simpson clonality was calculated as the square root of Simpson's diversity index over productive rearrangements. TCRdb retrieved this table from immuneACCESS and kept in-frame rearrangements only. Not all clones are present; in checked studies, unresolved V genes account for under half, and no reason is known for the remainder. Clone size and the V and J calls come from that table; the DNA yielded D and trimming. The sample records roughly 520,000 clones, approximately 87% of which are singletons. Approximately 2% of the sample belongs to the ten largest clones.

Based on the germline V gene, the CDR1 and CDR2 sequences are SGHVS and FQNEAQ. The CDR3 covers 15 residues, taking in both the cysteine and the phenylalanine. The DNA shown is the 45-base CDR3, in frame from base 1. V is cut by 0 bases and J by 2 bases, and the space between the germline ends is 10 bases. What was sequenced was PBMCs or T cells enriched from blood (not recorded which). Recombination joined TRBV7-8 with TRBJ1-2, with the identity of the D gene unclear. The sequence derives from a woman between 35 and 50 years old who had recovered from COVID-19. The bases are TGTGCCAGCAGCTTAGCGTCCTTCAGAAACTATGGCTACACCTTC. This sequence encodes CASSLASFRNYGYTF.